What follows are 23 T cell receptor beta chains derived from one specimen sequenced in a study of T cell changes during pregnancy in multiple sclerosis. The protocol was immunoSEQ multiplex PCR, while the TCRdb copy is restricted to in-frame clones and leaves out a portion. The sample contains tens of thousands of clones, roughly 94% of which appear only once. Sequences were derived from peripheral blood, sampled in the third trimester of pregnancy. The source of these receptors is a female donor with multiple sclerosis, enrolled in a pregnancy study.

The rearrangement links TRBV5-6 to TRBJ1-2, with TRBD1 matching over 9 bases. The CDR3 is 15 amino acids. The trim removed 4 bases at V and 7 bases at J, leaving 11 bases unmatched. Per germline, CDR1 SGHDT and CDR2 YYEEEE. CDR3 coding DNA: TGTGCCAGCAGCCGAAAACGGACAGGGGAGGGTGGCTACACCTTC. Protein product: CASSRKRTGEGGYTF. Combining the CDR3 with reference TRBV5-6 and TRBJ1-2 gives the whole variable domain DAGVTQSPTHLIKTRGQQVTLRCSPKSGHDTVSWYQQALGQGPQFIFQYYEEEERQRGNFPDRFSGHQFPNYSSELNVNALLLGDSALYLCASSRKRTGEGGYTFGSGTRLTVV.

The chain carries TRBV2 and TRBJ2-1, with 9 nucleotides matching TRBD2. Germline V gives CDR1 SNHLY, CDR2 FYNNEI. V gave up 4 bases and J gave up 6 bases; unmatched junction bases: 4. CDR3 length: 14 amino acids. CDR3 sequence: CASSAAGGLNEQFF. Written as DNA, the CDR3 is TGTGCCAGCAGTGCGGCGGGAGGGCTCAATGAGCAGTTCTTC.

The chain uses TRBV28 and TRBJ2-2, with TRBD2 matching 10 bases. With 6 bases clipped from V and 1 base from J, the junction kept 5 bases outside the gene matches. This CDR3 comprises 16 residues. Germline V gives CDR1 MDHEN, CDR2 SYDVKM. The CDR3 nucleotides read TGTGCCAGCAGCATTACTAGCGGGGAGAACACCGGGGAGCTGTTTTTT. Encoded protein: CASSITSGENTGELFF.

The CDR3 region is CASSLEVTGNNEQFF. In nucleotides, the CDR3 is TGTGCCAGCAGCTTAGAGGTAACAGGTAACAATGAGCAGTTCTTC. The chain uses TRBV7-8 and TRBJ2-1, with D possibly TRBD1 on 5 matching bases. Per germline, CDR1 SGHVS and CDR2 FQNEAQ. The CDR3 totals 15 residues. The V gene lost 1 base and the J gene lost 5 bases, with 12 bases spanning the gap.

The V gene is TRBV13, the J gene TRBJ2-1, with D perhaps matching TRBD2 (5 bases). Germline V gene lookup returns CDR1 PRHDT and CDR2 FYEKMQ (reference sequence). V shed 1 base and J shed 9 bases, with 10 bases lying between them. The CDR3 length is 13 residues. The chain's CDR3 is CASSLELALEQFF. CDR3 bases: TGTGCCAGCAGCTTAGAATTAGCGCTTGAGCAGTTCTTC.

The chain has TRBV5-1 and TRBJ2-7, with 9 nucleotides matching TRBD1. Looked up from germline, CDR1 is SGHRS and CDR2 is YFSETQ. This CDR3 has 16 residues. Trimming at V came to 7 bases and at J to 4 bases, leaving 15 bases not matched to a gene. CDR3 in amino acids: CASRTDRGPKPYEQYF. CDR3 sequence (DNA): TGCGCCAGCCGCACGGACAGGGGCCCAAAACCTTACGAGCAGTACTTC.

This clone was counted once. This chain joins TRBV11-2 and TRBJ2-7, with 7 bases that match TRBD1. V lost 1 base to trimming and J lost 3 bases; unmatched junction nucleotides: 3. This CDR3 has 14 amino acids. CDR1 SGHAT and CDR2 FQNNGV come from the germline V gene. The CDR3 DNA reads as TGTGCCAGCAGCTTAGCGGCAGGGGGCTACGAGCAGTACTTC. This translates into CASSLAAGGYEQYF.

The V call is TRBV5-1, the J call TRBJ1-1; 8 nucleotides align to TRBD1. The length of the CDR3 is 13 residues. The trim removed 3 bases at V and 8 bases at J, leaving 6 bases unmatched. Looked up from germline, CDR1 is SGHRS and CDR2 is YFSETQ. This chain's CDR3 is CASSSYTGGEAFF. The CDR3 DNA is TGCGCCAGCAGCTCTTATACAGGGGGAGAAGCTTTCTTT.

CDR3 loop: CASSPGQSYNEQFF. In DNA form, the CDR3 reads TGCGCCAGCAGCCCGGGACAGTCCTACAATGAGCAGTTCTTC. This rearrangement joins TRBV5-1 to TRBJ2-1; 7 nucleotides align to TRBD1. V gave up 4 bases and J gave up 1 base; unmatched junction bases: 2. The CDR3 consists of 14 residues. The germline gives CDR1 SGHRS, CDR2 YFSETQ.

Details on this clone: An end of the junction does not agree with germline; a read error may underlie this. This chain joins TRBV7-6 and TRBJ2-3; 8 bases line up with TRBD2. CDR3 length: 17 amino acids. CDR1 is SGHVS and CDR2 is FNYEAQ in the germline V gene. Written as DNA, the CDR3 is TGTGCCAGCAGCCTAGCTAGAAGCGGGAGTTTCCCAGATACGCAGTATTTT. Its protein is CASSLARSGSFPDTQYF.

The chain has TRBV5-1 and TRBJ2-3, with D possibly being TRBD1 (5 bases). Trimming removed 4 bases at V and 2 bases at J, with 14 bases between. The CDR3 contains 15 residues. The germline V gene has CDR1 SGHRS and CDR2 YFSETQ. DNA of the CDR3: TGCGCCAGCAGCGCCCAGACAGCCTTCACAGATACGCAGTATTTT. Translation: CASSAQTAFTDTQYF.

V is TRBV4-1 and J is TRBJ2-7; 11 bases align to TRBD1. CDR1 and CDR2 from the germline V gene are MGHRA and YSYEKL. CDR3 length: 14 amino acids. Trimming at V came to 4 bases and at J to 7 bases, leaving 6 bases not matched to a gene. The CDR3 loop reads CASSRTGGLREQYF. The CDR3 DNA follows: TGCGCCAGCAGCCGGACAGGGGGCTTGCGAGAGCAGTACTTC.

The rearrangement uses TRBV5-5 and TRBJ2-5; the D gene is possibly TRBD2 (5 bases). The V gene lost 0 bases and the J gene lost 5 bases, with 14 bases spanning the gap. The CDR3 is 15 residues long. The germline V gene encodes CDR1 SGHKS and CDR2 YYEKEE (reference sequence). The CDR3 protein is CASSLVTGTTETQYF. DNA of the CDR3: TGTGCCAGCAGCTTGGTTACGGGAACAACGGAGACCCAGTACTTC.

The chain is built from TRBV7-9 and TRBJ1-4; TRBD1 matches at 9 bases. V lost 3 bases to trimming and J lost 8 bases; unmatched junction nucleotides: 4. This CDR3 is built from 14 residues. The germline gives CDR1 SEHNR, CDR2 FQNEAQ (reference sequence). The CDR3 protein is CASSFGQGNEKLFF. The CDR3 DNA sequence: TGTGCCAGCAGCTTTGGACAGGGGAACGAAAAACTGTTTTTT.

The gene calls are TRBV4-3 and TRBJ2-1, with 11 nucleotides matching TRBD2. With V trimmed by 0 bases and J by 3 bases, 4 bases remained unmatched. From germline, CDR1 is LGHNA and CDR2 YSLEER. This CDR3 region has 17 residues. The CDR3 nucleotides are TGCGCCAGCAGCCAAGATCTAGGGACTAGCGGCTACAATGAGCAGTTCTTC. It translates to CASSQDLGTSGYNEQFF.

This chain joins TRBV5-1 and TRBJ2-1, with 11 nucleotides matching TRBD2. Germline V gives CDR1 SGHRS, CDR2 YFSETQ. The CDR3 length is 15 residues. The J segment lost 6 bases and the V segment lost 8 bases, leaving 10 bases of the junction unmatched. The CDR3 bases are TGCGCCAGTCGAGACGGGACTAGCGGAGTCAATGAGCAGTTCTTC. It encodes CASRDGTSGVNEQFF.

The chain couples TRBV30 to TRBJ2-1; 10 bases map to TRBD2. CDR1 is GTSNPN and CDR2 is SVGIG in the germline V gene (reference sequence). The CDR3 runs 15 residues. With V trimmed by 5 bases and J by 4 bases, 8 bases remained unmatched. The CDR3 nucleotides are TGTGCCTGGGGCCCGCCTAGCGGGGGTTACAATGAGCAGTTCTTC. It specifies CAWGPPSGGYNEQFF.

The gene calls are TRBV29-1 and TRBJ1-2, with D possibly matching TRBD1 (5 bases). The CDR3 extends over 13 amino acids. CDR1 is SQVTM, CDR2 ANQGSEA, per germline. V lost 7 bases and J 4 bases, leaving 16 bases between the germline ends. The CDR3 protein is CSAIPTGPYGYTF. For the CDR3, the DNA is TGCAGCGCGATTCCCACAGGTCCCTATGGCTACACCTTC. The variable domain in full, with the rest retrieved from reference TRBV29-1 and TRBJ1-2, is SAVISQKPSRDICQRGTSLTIQCQVDSQVTMMFWYRQQPGQSLTLIATANQGSEATYESGFVIDKFPISRPNLTFSTLTVSNMSPEDSSIYLCSAIPTGPYGYTFGSGTRLTVV.

The chain couples TRBV5-1 to TRBJ2-5; TRBD2 might be the D (5 bases). The CDR3 consists of 16 residues. Germline lookup yields CDR1 SGHRS and CDR2 YFSETQ. Trimming stripped 3 bases from V and 0 bases from J, with 15 bases between. The CDR3 bases are TGCGCCAGCAGCTGGGCGATACAGCGGTACCAAGAGACCCAGTACTTC. Translated, it gives CASSWAIQRYQETQYF.

J is TRBJ2-3 and V is TRBV2, with 11 bases aligning to TRBD1. Per germline, CDR1 SNHLY and CDR2 FYNNEI. Trimming took 10 bases from V and 2 from J; bases not matched to a gene: 8. CDR3 size: 15 residues. DNA of the CDR3: TGTGCCACCGGGCGGGACAGGGGGTCCACAGATACGCAGTATTTT. Encoded protein: CATGRDRGSTDTQYF.

The V and J genes are TRBV21-1 and TRBJ1-5; TRBD1 is the table's D call and was not checked against the DNA. TRBV21-1 is a recognized pseudogene. This CDR3 comprises 14 residues. The CDR3 protein is CASSKPWPNQPQHF. The CDR3 DNA sequence: TGTGCCAGCAGCAAACCGTGGCCCAATCAGCCCCAGCATTTT.

The rearrangement joins TRBV5-5 to TRBJ2-7; 7 nucleotides agree with TRBD2. The CDR3 extends over 14 amino acids. The V segment lost 2 bases and the J segment 3 bases; nucleotides outside the gene matches: 5. Germline values: CDR1 SGHKS, CDR2 YYEKEE (reference sequence). The CDR3 sequence: CASSFGASGYEQYF. The CDR3 coding sequence is TGTGCCAGCAGCTTCGGGGCTAGCGGCTACGAGCAGTACTTC. The full variable domain, with the rest looked up from reference TRBV5-5 and TRBJ2-7, is DAGVTQSPTHLIKTRGQQVTLRCSPISGHKSVSWYQQVLGQGPQFIFQYYEKEERGRGNFPDRFSARQFPNYSSELNVNALLLGDSALYLCASSFGASGYEQYFGPGTRLTVT.

V usage is TRBV4-1 and J usage is TRBJ1-2; perhaps TRBD1 as D (6 bases). The germline V gene has CDR1 MGHRA and CDR2 YSYEKL. The CDR3 has 14 amino acids. The V end was cut by 4 bases, the J end by 8 bases, with 17 bases between. CDR3 sequence: CASSRVEGVVGYTF. In nucleotides, the CDR3 is TGCGCCAGCAGCCGGGTTGAGGGGGTTGTCGGCTACACCTTC.